The clone carrying this T cell receptor (beta chain) showed up many times. Graves' hyperthyroidism without ophthalmopathy progression within 18 months was termed stable. From RNA transcripts, TCR beta CDR3 regions were amplified. The TCR CDR3 first-round RT-PCR relied on the HTBI primer set. One entry per CDR3 protein results from TCRdb running MiXCR on the multiplex PCR reads. Of a few hundred thousand distinct CDR3 sequences listed, around a sixth are singletons. CDR1 is SGDLS and CDR2 is YYNGEE in the germline V gene. The CDR3 covers 15 residues. J gave up 3 bases and V 4 bases, and 9 bases lay outside the gene matches. The data belong to a study of T cells in Graves' hyperthyroidism and ophthalmopathy. Study-level information: The initial diagnosis was the point when peripheral blood was collected, ahead of any treatment.

This chain uses TRBV9 with TRBJ1-2, with 7 bases fitting TRBD1. The sequenced material came from blood. The sequence was collected from a woman aged 18-35 years with Graves' hyperthyroidism. This chain's CDR3 is CASSLLDRADYGYTF. Written as DNA, the CDR3 is TGTGCCAGCAGCCTCCTCGACAGGGCGGACTATGGCTACACCTTC.